This T cell receptor (beta chain) was recorded in a study of cytomegalovirus exposure and HLA in healthy donors. Study-level points and caveats: A reported reduction in N-insertions relative to the approximately 670-donor mean was seen in an Asian-associated ancestry cluster in a later analysis. Cytomegalovirus-associated status was assigned to 150 to 200 TCR beta chains.

In regard to this clone: Its target is not known.

The PCR had 60 Vbeta and 13 Jbeta primers. The data were produced by immunoSEQ multiplex PCR, yet TCRdb's version contains in-frame clones alone and is incomplete. The sample lists roughly 110,000 clones, more than 60% occurring once. In germline, CDR1 is MNHEY, CDR2 SMNVEV (reference sequence). There are 17 residues in the CDR3. Deletions cut 2 bases from V and 7 bases from J, with 24 bases between. This receptor was identified in a man aged 35 to 55 in good health and CMV-seronegative. The sample was PBMCs. The gene calls are TRBV27 and TRBJ2-7; D might be TRBD2 (6 bases). The CDR3 loop reads CASSLRSRPDRREEQYF. CDR3 sequence (DNA): TGTGCCAGCAGTTTACGATCCAGACCGGACCGGAGGGAGGAGCAGTACTTC.